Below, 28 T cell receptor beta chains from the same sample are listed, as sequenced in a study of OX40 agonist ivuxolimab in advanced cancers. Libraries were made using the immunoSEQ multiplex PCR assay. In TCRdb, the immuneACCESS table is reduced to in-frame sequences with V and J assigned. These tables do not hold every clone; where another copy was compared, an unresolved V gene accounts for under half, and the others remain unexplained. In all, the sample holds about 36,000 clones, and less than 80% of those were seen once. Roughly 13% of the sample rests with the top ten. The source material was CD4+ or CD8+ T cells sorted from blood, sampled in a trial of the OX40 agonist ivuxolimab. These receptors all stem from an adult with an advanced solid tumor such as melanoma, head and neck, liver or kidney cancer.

The CDR3 protein is CASSQEGYGNQPQHF. The CDR3 region has the DNA TGCGCCAGCAGCCAAGAGGGTTATGGCAATCAGCCCCAGCATTTT. The chain recombines TRBV4-1 with TRBJ1-5; D is unresolved. The V end was cut by 0 bases, the J end by 2 bases, with 8 bases between. Germline loops: CDR1 MGHRA, CDR2 YSYEKL. This CDR3 contains 15 residues.

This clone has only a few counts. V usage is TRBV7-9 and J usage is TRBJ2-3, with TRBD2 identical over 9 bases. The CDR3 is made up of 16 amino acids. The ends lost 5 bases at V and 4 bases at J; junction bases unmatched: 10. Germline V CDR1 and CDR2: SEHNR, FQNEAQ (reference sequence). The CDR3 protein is CASSGRVAGAADTQYF. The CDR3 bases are TGTGCCAGCAGCGGCAGGGTAGCGGGAGCCGCAGATACGCAGTATTTT.

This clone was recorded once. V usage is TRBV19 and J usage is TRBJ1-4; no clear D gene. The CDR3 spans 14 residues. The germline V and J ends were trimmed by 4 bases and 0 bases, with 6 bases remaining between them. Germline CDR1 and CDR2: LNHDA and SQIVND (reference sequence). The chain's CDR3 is CASSNGATNEKLFF. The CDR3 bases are TGTGCCAGTAGTAACGGGGCAACTAATGAAAAACTGTTTTTT.

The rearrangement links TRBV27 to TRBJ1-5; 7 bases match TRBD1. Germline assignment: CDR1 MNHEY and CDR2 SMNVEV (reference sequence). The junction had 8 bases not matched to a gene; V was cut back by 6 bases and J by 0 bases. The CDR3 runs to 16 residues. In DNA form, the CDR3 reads TGTGCCAGCAGCCTGACAGGGCTGCATAGCAATCAGCCCCAGCATTTT. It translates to CASSLTGLHSNQPQHF.

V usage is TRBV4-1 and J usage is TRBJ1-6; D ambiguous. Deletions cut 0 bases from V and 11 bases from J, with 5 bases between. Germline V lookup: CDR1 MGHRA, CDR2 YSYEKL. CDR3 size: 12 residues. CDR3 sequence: CASSQDTTPLHF. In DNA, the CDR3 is TGCGCCAGCAGCCAAGATACTACACCCCTCCACTTT.

CDR3 nucleotides: TGTGCCAGCAGGGAGGGACAGTCTGGAAACACCATATATTTT. This encodes CASREGQSGNTIYF. The chain carries TRBV9 and TRBJ1-3; 7 bases map to TRBD1. Germline V lookup: CDR1 SGDLS, CDR2 YYNGEE. The CDR3 length is 14 residues. Losses at the gene ends were 5 bases for V and 1 base for J; bases not matched to a gene: 3.

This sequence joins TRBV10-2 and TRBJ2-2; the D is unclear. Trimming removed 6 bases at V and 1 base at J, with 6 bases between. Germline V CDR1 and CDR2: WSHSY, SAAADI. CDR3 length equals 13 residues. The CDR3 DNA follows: TGCGCCAGCAGCCTCAGGAACACCGGGGAGCTGTTTTTT. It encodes CASSLRNTGELFF.

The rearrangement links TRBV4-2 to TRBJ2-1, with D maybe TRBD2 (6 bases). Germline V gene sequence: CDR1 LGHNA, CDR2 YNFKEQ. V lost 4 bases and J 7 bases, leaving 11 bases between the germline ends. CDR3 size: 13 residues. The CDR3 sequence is CASSRRERNEQFF. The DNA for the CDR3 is TGTGCCAGCAGCCGTCGGGAGAGGAATGAGCAGTTCTTC.

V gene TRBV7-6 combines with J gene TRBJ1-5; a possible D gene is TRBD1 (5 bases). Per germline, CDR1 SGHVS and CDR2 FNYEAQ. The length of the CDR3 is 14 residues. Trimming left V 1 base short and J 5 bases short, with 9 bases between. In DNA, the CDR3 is TGTGCCAGCAGCTTAGGTACAGGCGATCAGCCCCAGCATTTT. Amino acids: CASSLGTGDQPQHF.

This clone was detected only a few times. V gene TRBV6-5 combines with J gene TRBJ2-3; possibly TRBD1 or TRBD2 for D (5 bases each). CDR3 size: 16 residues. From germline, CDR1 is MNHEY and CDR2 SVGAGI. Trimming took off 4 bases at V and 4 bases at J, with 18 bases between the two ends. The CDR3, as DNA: TGTGCCAGCAGTTCAGCTTGGCGTGGGGGTCCAGATACGCAGTATTTT. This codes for CASSSAWRGGPDTQYF.

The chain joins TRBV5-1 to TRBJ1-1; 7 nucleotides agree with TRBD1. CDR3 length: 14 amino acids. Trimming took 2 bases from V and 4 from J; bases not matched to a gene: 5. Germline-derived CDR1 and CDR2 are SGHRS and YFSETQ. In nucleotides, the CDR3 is TGCGCCAGCAGCTTTACAGGGGTGGGCACTGAAGCTTTCTTT. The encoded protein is CASSFTGVGTEAFF.

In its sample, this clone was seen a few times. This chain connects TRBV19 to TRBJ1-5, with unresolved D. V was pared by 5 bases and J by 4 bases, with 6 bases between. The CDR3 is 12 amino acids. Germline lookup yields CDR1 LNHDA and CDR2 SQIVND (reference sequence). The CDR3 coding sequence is TGTGCCAGTAGTTTGCGAAATCAGCCCCAGCATTTT. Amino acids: CASSLRNQPQHF.

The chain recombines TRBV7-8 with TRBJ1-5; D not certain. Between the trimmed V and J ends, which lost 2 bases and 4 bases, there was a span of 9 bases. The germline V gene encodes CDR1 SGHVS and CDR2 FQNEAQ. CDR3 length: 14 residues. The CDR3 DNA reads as TGTGCCAGCAGCTTACGGAAAGATAATCAGCCCCAGCATTTT. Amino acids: CASSLRKDNQPQHF.

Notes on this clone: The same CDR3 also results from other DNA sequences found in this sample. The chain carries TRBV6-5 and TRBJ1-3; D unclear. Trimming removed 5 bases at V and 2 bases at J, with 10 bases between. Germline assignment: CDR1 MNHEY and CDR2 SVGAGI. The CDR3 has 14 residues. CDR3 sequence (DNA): TGTGCCAGCAGTCCCGGAATAACTGGAAACACCATATATTTT. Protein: CASSPGITGNTIYF.

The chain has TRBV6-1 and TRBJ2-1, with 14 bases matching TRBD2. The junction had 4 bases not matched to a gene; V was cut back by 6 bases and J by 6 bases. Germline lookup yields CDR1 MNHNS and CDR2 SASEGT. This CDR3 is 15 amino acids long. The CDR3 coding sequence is TGTGCCAGCAGGCCCGGGACTAGCGGGAGCAATGAGCAGTTCTTC. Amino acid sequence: CASRPGTSGSNEQFF.

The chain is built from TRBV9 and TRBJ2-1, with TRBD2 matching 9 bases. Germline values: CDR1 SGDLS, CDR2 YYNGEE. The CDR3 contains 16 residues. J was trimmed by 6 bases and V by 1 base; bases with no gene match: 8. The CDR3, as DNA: TGTGCCAGCAGCGTACCCAGGCGGGGGGGAGGCAATGAGCAGTTCTTC. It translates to CASSVPRRGGGNEQFF.

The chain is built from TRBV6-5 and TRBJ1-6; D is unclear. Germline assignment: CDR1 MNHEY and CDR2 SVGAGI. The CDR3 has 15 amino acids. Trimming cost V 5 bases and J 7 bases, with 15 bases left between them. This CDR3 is CASSPRSAQNSPLHF. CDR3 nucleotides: TGTGCCAGCAGTCCACGAAGCGCGCAGAATTCACCCCTCCACTTT.

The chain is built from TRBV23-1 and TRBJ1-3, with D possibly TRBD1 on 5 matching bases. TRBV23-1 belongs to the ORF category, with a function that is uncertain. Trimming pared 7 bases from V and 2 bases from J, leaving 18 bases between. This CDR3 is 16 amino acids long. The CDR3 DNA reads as TGCGCCAGCACTTCCTGCCGGGGGGAGGCTGGAAACACCATATATTTT. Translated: CASTSCRGEAGNTIYF.

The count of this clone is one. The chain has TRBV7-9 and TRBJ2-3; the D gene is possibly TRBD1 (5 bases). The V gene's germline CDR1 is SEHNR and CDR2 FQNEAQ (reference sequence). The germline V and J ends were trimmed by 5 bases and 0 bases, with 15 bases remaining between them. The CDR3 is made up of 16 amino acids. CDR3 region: CASSPWTTPSTDTQYF. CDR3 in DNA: TGTGCCAGCAGCCCCTGGACAACACCTAGCACAGATACGCAGTATTTT.

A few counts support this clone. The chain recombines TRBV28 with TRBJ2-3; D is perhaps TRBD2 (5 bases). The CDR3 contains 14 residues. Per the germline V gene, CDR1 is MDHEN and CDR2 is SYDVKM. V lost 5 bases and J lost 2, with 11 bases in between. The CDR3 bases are TGTGCCAGCAGTGGTTGGCGGGCCACAGATACGCAGTATTTT. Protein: CASSGWRATDTQYF.

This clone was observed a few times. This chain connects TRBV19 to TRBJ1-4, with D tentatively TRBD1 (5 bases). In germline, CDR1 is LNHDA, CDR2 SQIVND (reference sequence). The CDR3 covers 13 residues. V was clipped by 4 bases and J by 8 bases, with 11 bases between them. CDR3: CASSRDGREKLFF. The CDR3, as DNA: TGTGCCAGTAGTAGGGACGGGAGAGAAAAACTGTTTTTT. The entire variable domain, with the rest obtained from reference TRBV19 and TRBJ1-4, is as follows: DGGITQSPKYLFRKEGQNVTLSCEQNLNHDAMYWYRQDPGQGLRLIYYSQIVNDFQKGDIAEGYSVSREKKESFPLTVTSAQKNPTAFYLCASSRDGREKLFFGSGTQLSVL.

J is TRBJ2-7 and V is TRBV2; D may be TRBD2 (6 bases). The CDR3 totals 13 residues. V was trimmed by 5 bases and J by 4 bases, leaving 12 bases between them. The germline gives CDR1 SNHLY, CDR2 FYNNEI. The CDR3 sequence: CASSRRAGYEQYF. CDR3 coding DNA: TGTGCCAGCAGTCGGAGGGCGGGGTACGAGCAGTACTTC.

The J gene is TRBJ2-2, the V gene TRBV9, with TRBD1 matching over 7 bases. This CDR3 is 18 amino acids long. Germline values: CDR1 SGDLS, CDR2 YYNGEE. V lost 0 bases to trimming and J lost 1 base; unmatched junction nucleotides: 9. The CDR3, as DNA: TGTGCCAGCAGCGTAGCGGGCACTGGGACAGTGAACACCGGGGAGCTGTTTTTT. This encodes CASSVAGTGTVNTGELFF.

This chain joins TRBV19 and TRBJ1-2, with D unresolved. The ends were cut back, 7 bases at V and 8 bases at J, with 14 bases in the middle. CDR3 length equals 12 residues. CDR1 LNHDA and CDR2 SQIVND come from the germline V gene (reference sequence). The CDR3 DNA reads TGTGCCAGTACTACTACTTATAGGGGCTACACCTTC. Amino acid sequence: CASTTTYRGYTF.

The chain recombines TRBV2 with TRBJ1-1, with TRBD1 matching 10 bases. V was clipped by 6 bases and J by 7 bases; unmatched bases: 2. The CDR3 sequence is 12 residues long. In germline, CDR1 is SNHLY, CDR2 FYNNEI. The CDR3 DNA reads TGTGCCAGCAGCCGGGACAGGGGTGAAGCTTTCTTT. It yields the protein CASSRDRGEAFF. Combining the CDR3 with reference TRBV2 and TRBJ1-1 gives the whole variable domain EPEVTQTPSHQVTQMGQEVILRCVPISNHLYFYWYRQILGQKVEFLVSFYNNEISEKSEIFDDQFSVERPDGSNFTLKIRSTKLEDSAMYFCASSRDRGEAFFGQGTRLTVV.

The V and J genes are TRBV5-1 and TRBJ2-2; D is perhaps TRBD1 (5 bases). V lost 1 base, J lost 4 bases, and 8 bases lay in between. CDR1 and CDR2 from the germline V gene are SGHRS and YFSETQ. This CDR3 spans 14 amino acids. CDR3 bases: TGCGCCAGCAGCTTGTCAGGGATCACCGGGGAGCTGTTTTTT. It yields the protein CASSLSGITGELFF.

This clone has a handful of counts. The CDR3 DNA reads as TGCGCCAGCAGCACGGACCAGGGGGACGAGCAGTACTTC. Translation: CASSTDQGDEQYF. The V gene is TRBV5-1, the J gene TRBJ2-7; 7 bases line up with TRBD1. Losses at the gene ends were 4 bases for V and 5 bases for J; bases not matched to a gene: 6. Germline values: CDR1 SGHRS, CDR2 YFSETQ. The CDR3 runs 13 residues. The full variable domain, its missing parts supplied by reference TRBV5-1 and TRBJ2-7, is KAGVTQTPRYLIKTRGQQVTLSCSPISGHRSVSWYQQTPGQGLQFLFEYFSETQRNKGNFPGRFSGRQFSNSRSEMNVSTLELGDSALYLCASSTDQGDEQYFGPGTRLTVT.

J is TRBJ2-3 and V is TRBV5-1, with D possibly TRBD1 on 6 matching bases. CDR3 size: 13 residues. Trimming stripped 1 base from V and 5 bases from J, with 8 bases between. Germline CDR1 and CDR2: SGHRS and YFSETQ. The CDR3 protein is CASSLQGIDTQYF. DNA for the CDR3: TGCGCCAGCAGCTTGCAGGGGATAGATACGCAGTATTTT. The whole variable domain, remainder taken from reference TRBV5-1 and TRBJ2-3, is KAGVTQTPRYLIKTRGQQVTLSCSPISGHRSVSWYQQTPGQGLQFLFEYFSETQRNKGNFPGRFSGRQFSNSRSEMNVSTLELGDSALYLCASSLQGIDTQYFGPGTRLTVL.